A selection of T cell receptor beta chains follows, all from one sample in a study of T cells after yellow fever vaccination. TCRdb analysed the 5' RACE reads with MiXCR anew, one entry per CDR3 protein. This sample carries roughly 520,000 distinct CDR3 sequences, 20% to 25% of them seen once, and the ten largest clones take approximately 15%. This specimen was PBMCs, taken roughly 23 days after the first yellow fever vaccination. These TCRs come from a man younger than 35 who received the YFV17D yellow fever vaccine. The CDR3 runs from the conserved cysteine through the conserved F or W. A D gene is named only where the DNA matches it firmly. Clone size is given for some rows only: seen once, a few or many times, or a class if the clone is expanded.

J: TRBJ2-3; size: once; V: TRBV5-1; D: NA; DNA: TGCGCCAGCAGCTTGACCCCGACGGGGGCAGATACGCAGTATTTT; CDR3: CASSLTPTGADTQYF
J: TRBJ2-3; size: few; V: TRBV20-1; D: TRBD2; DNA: TGCAGTGAGGCTAGCGGGGCATTTAGCACAGATACGCAGTATTTT; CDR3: CSEASGAFSTDTQYF
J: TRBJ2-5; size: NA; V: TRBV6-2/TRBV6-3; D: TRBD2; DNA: TGTGCCAGCAGTCCCGGGACTACCCCCAAACAGACCCAGTACTTC; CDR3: CASSPGTTPKQTQYF
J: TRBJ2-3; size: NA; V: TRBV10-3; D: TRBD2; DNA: TGTGCCATCAGCAGAACCGGGACTAGTACAGATACGCAGTATTTT; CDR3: CAISRTGTSTDTQYF
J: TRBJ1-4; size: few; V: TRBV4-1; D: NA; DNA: TGCGCCAGCACAAACCTGCTCAACAAGGAAAAACTGTTTTTT; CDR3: CASTNLLNKEKLFF
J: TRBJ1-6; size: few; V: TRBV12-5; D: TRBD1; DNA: TGTGCTAGTGGTTTGACAGGGGGCGCCCACCCAGGACCCCTCCACTTT; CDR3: CASGLTGGAHPGPLHF
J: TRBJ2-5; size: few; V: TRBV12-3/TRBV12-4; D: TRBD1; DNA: TGTGCCAGCAGTTTTATCGGGACAGGGTTGCAAGAGACCCAGTACTTC; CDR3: CASSFIGTGLQETQYF
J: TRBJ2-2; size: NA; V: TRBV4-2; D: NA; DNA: TGTGCCATGAGCTCCGGGCTCCTAAACACCGGGGAGCTGTTTTTT; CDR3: CAMSSGLLNTGELFF
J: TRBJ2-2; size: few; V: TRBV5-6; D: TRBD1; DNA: TGTGCCAGCAGTCGGGACAGGGGTGCGAACACCGGGGAGCTGTTTTTT; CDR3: CASSRDRGANTGELFF
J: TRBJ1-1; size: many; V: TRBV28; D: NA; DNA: TGTGCCAGCATTGGAGCTCGGGGGGAGAACACTGAAGCTTTCTTT; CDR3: CASIGARGENTEAFF
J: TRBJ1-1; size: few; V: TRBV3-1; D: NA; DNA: TGTGCCAGCAGCCAAGAAGGGGGTTTGGCTTTCTTT; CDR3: CASSQEGGLAFF
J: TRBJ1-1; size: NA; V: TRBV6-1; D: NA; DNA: TGTGCCAGCAGCCCGCCCGGGGGGGGAGGACGGACTGAAGCTTTCTTT; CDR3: CASSPPGGGGRTEAFF
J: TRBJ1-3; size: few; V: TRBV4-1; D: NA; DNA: TGCGCCAGCAGCCAATTACAGGCAAACTCTGGAAACACCATATATTTT; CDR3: CASSQLQANSGNTIYF
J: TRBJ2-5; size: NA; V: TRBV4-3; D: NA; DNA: TGCGCCAGCAGCCAAGATAGCGGCCTAGTCGGCGAGACCCAGTACTTC; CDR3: CASSQDSGLVGETQYF
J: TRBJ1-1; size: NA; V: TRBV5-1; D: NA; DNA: TGCGCCAGCAGCGCAATAGGATCGAACACTGAAGCTTTCTTT; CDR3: CASSAIGSNTEAFF
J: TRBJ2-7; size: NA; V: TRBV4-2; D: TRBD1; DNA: TGTGCCAGCAGCCACGGAATGGGACAGAAATACGAGCAGTACTTC; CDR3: CASSHGMGQKYEQYF